One and the same sample provided the 6 T cell receptor beta chains below, sequenced in a study of CD8+CD57+ T cells in acquired aplastic anemia. It was patients with CD8+CD57+ cell expansion by flow cytometry who were chosen for sequencing. The TCR beta profiling, which covered VDJ combination and CDR3 sequence, was carried out using genomic DNA as the template. TCRdb re-called the reads through MiXCR, storing one row per CDR3 protein. The data contain under 200,000 distinct CDR3 sequences, less than 50% of them seen just once; the ten biggest clones take up about 1.8%. Sequences were obtained from sorted CD4+, CD8+, or CD8+CD57+ T cells (not recorded which) from PBMCs. The origin of the receptors is a human donor with aplastic anemia.

This clonotype occurred a few times. This chain connects TRBV29-1 to TRBJ2-1, with 8 bases that match TRBD2. J gave up 5 bases and V 4 bases, and 4 bases lay outside the gene matches. This CDR3 is 13 amino acids long. Germline CDR1 is SQVTM and CDR2 is ANQGSEA. Here the CDR3 reads CSVVLAGHNEQFF. The CDR3 DNA is TGCAGCGTTGTCCTAGCGGGCCACAATGAGCAGTTCTTC.

The chain recombines TRBV10-2 with TRBJ2-7; 8 nucleotides align to TRBD2. J gave up 2 bases and V 0 bases, and 0 bases lay outside the gene matches. CDR1 and CDR2 (germline): WSHSY, SAAADI. The CDR3 is made up of 14 amino acids. The CDR3 nucleotides read TGCGCCAGCAGTGAGTCGCGGGGGGCCTACGAGCAGTACTTC. This sequence encodes CASSESRGAYEQYF.

About this clonotype: A much bigger clone sits one base away, suggesting this may be a read error. The V and J genes are TRBV19 and TRBJ2-1; D possibly corresponds to TRBD1 (7 bases). CDR3 size: 12 residues. Per the germline V gene, CDR1 is LNHDA and CDR2 is SQIVND (reference sequence). V was cut by 8 bases and J by 9 bases, with 14 bases left in between. The CDR3 loop reads CASGFQGGEQFF. DNA of the CDR3: TGTGCCAGTGGTTTCCAGGGGGGTGAGCAGTTCTTC.

The genes are TRBV24-1 and TRBJ1-6; D not resolved. There are 13 residues in the CDR3. V was cut by 7 bases and J by 7 bases, with 10 bases left in between. The V gene's germline CDR1 is KGHDR and CDR2 SFDVKD. The CDR3 protein is CATRGDLNSPLHF. Written as DNA, the CDR3 is TGTGCCACCAGAGGAGACTTGAATTCACCCCTCCACTTT.

Ten or more counts support this clonotype. The CDR3 DNA sequence: TGCGCCAGCAGCTTACAGAGCCGCGGGTCAGATACGCAGTATTTT. Encoded protein: CASSLQSRGSDTQYF. The rearrangement joins TRBV5-1 to TRBJ2-3; tentatively, D is TRBD2 (5 bases). This CDR3 has 15 residues. The germline V and J ends were trimmed by 2 bases and 4 bases, with 14 bases remaining between them. CDR1 is SGHRS, CDR2 YFSETQ, per germline.

The V call is TRBV7-3, the J call TRBJ2-1; 8 bases fit TRBD2. CDR3 size: 13 residues. Losses at the gene ends were 6 bases for V and 6 bases for J; bases not matched to a gene: 4. Germline V gene sequence: CDR1 SGHTA, CDR2 FQGTGA. CDR3 residues: CASRSGGVNEQFF. CDR3 nucleotides: TGTGCCAGCAGATCGGGGGGGGTCAATGAGCAGTTCTTC.